The sequence of this T cell receptor (beta chain) was determined in a study of shared clonotypes between healthy human individuals. Here immunoSEQ multiplex PCR was the method, and the copy in TCRdb shows in-frame clones only, minus some. The table records millions of clones, roughly 92% of them present only once. Points from the study as a whole: Non-shared clonotypes showed lower generation probabilities than clonotypes common to all four donors.

Note on this clone: Antigen specificity is unknown.

Germline V CDR1 and CDR2: MNHNY, SVGAGI (reference sequence). The CDR3 is made up of 13 amino acids. With V trimmed by 0 bases and J by 16 bases, 9 bases remained unmatched. This receptor was identified in a man aged 18 to 29 in good health. The sample consisted of naive CD4+ T cells sorted from blood. The subset is: CD45RA+ positively selected. The genes are TRBV6-6 and TRBJ2-4; 7 bases map to TRBD2. CDR3: CASSYSISGGIYF. CDR3 nucleotides: TGTGCCAGCAGTTACTCTATATCGGGGGGAATTTACTTC.